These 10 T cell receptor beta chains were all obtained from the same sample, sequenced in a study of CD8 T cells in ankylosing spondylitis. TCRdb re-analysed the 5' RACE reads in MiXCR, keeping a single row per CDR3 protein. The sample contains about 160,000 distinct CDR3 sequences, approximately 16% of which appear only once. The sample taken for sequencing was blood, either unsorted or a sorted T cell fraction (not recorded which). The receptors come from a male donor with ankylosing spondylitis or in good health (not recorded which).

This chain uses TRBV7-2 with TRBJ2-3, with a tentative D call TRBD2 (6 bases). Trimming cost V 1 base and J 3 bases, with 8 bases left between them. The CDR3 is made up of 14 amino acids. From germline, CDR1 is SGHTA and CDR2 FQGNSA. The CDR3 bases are TGTGCCAGCAGCTTAGGTGCGGGAACAGATACGCAGTATTTT. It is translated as CASSLGAGTDTQYF.

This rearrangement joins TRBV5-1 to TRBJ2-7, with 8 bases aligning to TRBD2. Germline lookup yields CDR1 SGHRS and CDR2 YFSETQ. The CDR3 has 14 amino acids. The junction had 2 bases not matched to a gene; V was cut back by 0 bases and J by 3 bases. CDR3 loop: CASSLAGRDYEQYF. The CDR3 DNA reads TGCGCCAGCAGCTTGGCCGGGAGGGACTACGAGCAGTACTTC.

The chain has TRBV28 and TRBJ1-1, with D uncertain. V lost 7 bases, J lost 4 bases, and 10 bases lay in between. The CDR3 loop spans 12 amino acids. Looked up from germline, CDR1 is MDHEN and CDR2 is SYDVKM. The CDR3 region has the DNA TGTGCCAGCATTCTGACTGGCACTGAAGCTTTCTTT. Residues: CASILTGTEAFF.

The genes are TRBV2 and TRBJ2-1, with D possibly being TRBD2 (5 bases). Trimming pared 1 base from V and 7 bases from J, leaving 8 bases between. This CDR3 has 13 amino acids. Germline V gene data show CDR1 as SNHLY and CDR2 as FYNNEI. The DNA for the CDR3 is TGTGCCAGCAGTGAAGGCCCGGGAAATGAGCAGTTCTTC. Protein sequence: CASSEGPGNEQFF.

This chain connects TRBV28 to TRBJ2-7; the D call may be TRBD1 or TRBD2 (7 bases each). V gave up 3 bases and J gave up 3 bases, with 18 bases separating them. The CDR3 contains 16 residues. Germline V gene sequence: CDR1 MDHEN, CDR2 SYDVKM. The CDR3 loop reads CASSLPGGGIGYEQYF. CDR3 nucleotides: TGTGCCAGCAGTTTGCCAGGGGGGGGTATCGGCTACGAGCAGTACTTC.

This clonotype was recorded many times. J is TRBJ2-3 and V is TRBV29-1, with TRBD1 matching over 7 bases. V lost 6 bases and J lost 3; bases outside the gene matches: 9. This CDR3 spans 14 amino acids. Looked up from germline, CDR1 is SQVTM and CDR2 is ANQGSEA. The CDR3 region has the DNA TGCAGCGTCGACTTGGACAGGAGGACAGATACGCAGTATTTT. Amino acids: CSVDLDRRTDTQYF.

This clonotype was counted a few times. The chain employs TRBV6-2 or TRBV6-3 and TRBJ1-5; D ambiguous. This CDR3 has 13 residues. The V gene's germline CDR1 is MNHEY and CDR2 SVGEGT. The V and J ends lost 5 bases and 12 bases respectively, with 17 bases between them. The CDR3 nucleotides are TGTGCCAGCAGTCGAAGTACAAGCATCATCCAGCATTTT. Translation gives CASSRSTSIIQHF.

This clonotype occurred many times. The CDR3 loop is CASSREANYGYTF. The CDR3 bases are TGTGCCAGCAGTCGCGAGGCTAACTATGGCTACACCTTC. The V call is TRBV6-1, the J call TRBJ1-2; no clear D gene. CDR3 length equals 13 residues. Looked up from germline, CDR1 is MNHNS and CDR2 is SASEGT. Between the trimmed V and J ends, which lost 5 bases and 0 bases, there was a span of 7 bases.

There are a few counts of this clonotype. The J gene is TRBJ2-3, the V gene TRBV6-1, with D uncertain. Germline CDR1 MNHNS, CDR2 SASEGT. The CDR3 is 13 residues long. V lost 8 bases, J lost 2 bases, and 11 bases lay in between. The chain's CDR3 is CASRRVDTDTQYF. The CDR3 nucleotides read TGTGCCAGCCGAAGGGTGGACACAGATACGCAGTATTTT.

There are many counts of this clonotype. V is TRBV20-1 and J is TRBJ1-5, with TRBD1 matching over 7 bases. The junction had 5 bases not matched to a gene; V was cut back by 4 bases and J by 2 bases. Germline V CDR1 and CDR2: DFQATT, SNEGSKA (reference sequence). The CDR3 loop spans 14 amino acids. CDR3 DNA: TGCAGTGCTACCCCAGGGGGACGCAATCAGCCCCAGCATTTT. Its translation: CSATPGGRNQPQHF.